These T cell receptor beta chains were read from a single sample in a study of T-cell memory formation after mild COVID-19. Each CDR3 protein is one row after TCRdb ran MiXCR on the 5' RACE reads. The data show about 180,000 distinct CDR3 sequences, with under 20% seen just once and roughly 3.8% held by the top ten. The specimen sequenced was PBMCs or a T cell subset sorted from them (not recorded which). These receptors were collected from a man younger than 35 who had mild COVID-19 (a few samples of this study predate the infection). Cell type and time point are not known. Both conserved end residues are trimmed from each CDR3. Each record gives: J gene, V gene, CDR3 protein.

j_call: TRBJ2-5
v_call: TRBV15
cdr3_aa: ATSRDREVWRETQY

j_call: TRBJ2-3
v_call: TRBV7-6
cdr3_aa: ASSLDIGTTDTQY

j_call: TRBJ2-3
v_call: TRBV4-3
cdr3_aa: ASSKAPFPVTDTQY

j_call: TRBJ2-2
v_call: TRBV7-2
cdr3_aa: ASSLLGGPGELF

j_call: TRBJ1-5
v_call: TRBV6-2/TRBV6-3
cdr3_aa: ASRNPRNQPQH

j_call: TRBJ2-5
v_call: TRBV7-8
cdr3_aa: ASSPTGQGRETQY

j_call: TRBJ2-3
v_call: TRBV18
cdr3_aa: ASSPTGLAETTDTQY

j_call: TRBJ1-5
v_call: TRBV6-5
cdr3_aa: ASRRGDGSYSNQPQH

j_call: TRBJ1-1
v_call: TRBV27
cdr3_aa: ASQPPGGGYRTEAF

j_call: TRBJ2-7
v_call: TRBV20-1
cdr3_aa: SARDPGGVSYEQY

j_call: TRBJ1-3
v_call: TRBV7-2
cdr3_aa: ASSSGPARSGNTIY

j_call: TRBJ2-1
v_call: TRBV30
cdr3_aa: AWSRTGGEQF

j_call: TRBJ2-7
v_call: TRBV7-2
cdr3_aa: ASSLALGAYEQY

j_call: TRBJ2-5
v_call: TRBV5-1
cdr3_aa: ASRAAGGPQETQY

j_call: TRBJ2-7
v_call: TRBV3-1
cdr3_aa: ASSTQRGPLSEQY

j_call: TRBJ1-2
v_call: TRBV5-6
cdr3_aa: ASSPRATTRDGYT

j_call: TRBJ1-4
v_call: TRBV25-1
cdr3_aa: ASSPGQHNEKLF

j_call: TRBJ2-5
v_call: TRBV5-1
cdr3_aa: ASSFGETQY

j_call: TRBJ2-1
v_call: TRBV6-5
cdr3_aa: ASRKDIYNEQF

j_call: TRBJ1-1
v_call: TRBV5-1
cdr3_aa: ASSFEAGTEAF

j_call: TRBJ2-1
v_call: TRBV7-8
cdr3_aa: ASSPPHREGSYNEQF

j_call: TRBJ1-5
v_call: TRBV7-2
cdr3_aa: ASSPQGAGSNQPQH

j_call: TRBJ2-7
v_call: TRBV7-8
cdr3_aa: ASSLAGTDEQY

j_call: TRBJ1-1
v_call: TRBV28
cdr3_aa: ASSSGGLVAEAF

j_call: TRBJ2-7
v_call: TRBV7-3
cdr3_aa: ASSFGPDYEQY

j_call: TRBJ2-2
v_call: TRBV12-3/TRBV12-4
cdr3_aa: ASRQGSTGELF

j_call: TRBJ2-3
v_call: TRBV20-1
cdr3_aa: SAALGGRGDTQY

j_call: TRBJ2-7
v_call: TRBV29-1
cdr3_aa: SGLDRLTGYEQY

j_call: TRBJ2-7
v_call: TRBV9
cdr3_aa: ASSLSGQGDIYEQY

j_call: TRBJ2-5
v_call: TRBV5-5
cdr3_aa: ASSSLDIRETQY

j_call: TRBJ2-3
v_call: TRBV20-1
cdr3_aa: SAERGSSTDTQY

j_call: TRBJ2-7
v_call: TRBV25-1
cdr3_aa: ASSDEGRGAYEQY

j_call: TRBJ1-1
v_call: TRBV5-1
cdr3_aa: ASSFEQMNTEAF

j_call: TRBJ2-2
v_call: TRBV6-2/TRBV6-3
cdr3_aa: ASSFARESGELF